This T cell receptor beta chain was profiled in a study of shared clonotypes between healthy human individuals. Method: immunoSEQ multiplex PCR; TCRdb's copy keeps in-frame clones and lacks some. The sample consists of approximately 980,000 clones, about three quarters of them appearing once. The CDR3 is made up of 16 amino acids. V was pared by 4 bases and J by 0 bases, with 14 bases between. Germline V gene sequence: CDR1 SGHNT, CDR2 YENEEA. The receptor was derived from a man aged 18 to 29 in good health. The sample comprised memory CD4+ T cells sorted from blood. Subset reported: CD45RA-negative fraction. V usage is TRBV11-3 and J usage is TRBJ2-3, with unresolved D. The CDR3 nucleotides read TGTGCCAGCAGCTCATATTTTGGGTCTAGCACAGATACGCAGTATTTT. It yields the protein CASSSYFGSSTDTQYF.